This T cell receptor (beta chain) was obtained from a study of cytomegalovirus exposure and HLA in healthy donors. With respect to this clone: Its antigen remains unknown.

PCR employed 60 Vbeta and 13 Jbeta primers. Libraries were prepared by immunoSEQ multiplex PCR; TCRdb keeps only in-frame clonotypes and omits some of them. Of some 170,000 clones listed, approximately 80% are singletons. Germline V gene sequence: CDR1 SNHLY, CDR2 FYNNEI. The CDR3 extends over 15 amino acids. The junction had 6 bases not matched to a gene; V was cut back by 2 bases and J by 7 bases. Points from the study as a whole: Indistinguishability led to the exclusion of some V segments, TRBV6-2 and TRBV6-3 included. Prior analysis indicated that the majority of TCR beta V segments exhibited productivity approximately 90% or approximately 30% of the time. A few CMV-associated chains proved CMV antigen-specific in vitro. There were under 200 TCR beta chains listed as cytomegalovirus-associated.

Sequenced: PBMCs. The chain couples TRBV2 to TRBJ2-3; 10 nucleotides match TRBD2. This receptor was taken from a woman in her 30s in good health and CMV-seronegative. For the CDR3, the DNA is TGTGCCAGCAGTGAATGGGCTAGCGGGAGAAATACGCAGTATTTT. It translates to CASSEWASGRNTQYF. The full variable domain, with the rest looked up from reference TRBV2 and TRBJ2-3, is EPEVTQTPSHQVTQMGQEVILRCVPISNHLYFYWYRQILGQKVEFLVSFYNNEISEKSEIFDDQFSVERPDGSNFTLKIRSTKLEDSAMYFCASSEWASGRNTQYFGPGTRLTVL.